These 20 T cell receptor beta chains were sequenced from one sample in a study of T cells in Graves' hyperthyroidism and ophthalmopathy. Authors of the study amplified TCR beta CDR3 regions from RNA transcripts. First-round RT-PCR with HTBI primers amplified the TCR CDR3 region. Using its own MiXCR run on the multiplex PCR reads, TCRdb lists one record per CDR3 protein. This table holds about 640,000 distinct CDR3 sequences, less than 25% found once. The sequenced sample consisted of blood. The receptors were sampled from a man aged 25 to 45 with Graves' ophthalmopathy.

CDR3 DNA: TGTGCCTGGAGTCCAGGGACAGGGCGAAATGGCTACACCTTC. Protein sequence: CAWSPGTGRNGYTF. The J gene is TRBJ1-2, the V gene TRBV30, with TRBD1 matching 9 bases. The CDR3 sequence is 14 residues long. CDR1 is GTSNPN and CDR2 is SVGIG in the germline V gene (reference sequence). With 2 bases clipped from V and 6 bases from J, the junction kept 7 bases outside the gene matches.

This clonotype was observed many times. This chain links TRBV7-6 with TRBJ2-3; 12 positions match TRBD1. Germline V lookup: CDR1 SGHVS, CDR2 FNYEAQ. The V gene end was trimmed by 1 base and the J gene end by 5 bases; junction bases not matched to a gene: 7. CDR3 length: 17 amino acids. DNA for the CDR3: TGTGCCAGCAGCTTAGTGAGTTGGGACAGGGGGCAAGATACGCAGTATTTT. Its translation is CASSLVSWDRGQDTQYF.

This clonotype occurred a few times. The rearrangement joins TRBV29-1 to TRBJ2-3, with D uncertain. The CDR3 runs 13 residues. From germline, CDR1 is SQVTM and CDR2 ANQGSEA. Trimming took off 6 bases at V and 2 bases at J, with 12 bases between the two ends. For the CDR3, the DNA is TGCAGCGTCCTCGGACGGTACACAGATACGCAGTATTTT. It translates to CSVLGRYTDTQYF.

The J gene is TRBJ2-7, the V gene TRBV6-2 or TRBV6-3, with 10 bases fitting TRBD1. This CDR3 region has 17 residues. The trim removed 5 bases at V and 7 bases at J, leaving 17 bases unmatched. Germline lookup yields CDR1 MNHEY and CDR2 SVGEGT. This CDR3 reads CASSAVRGPDRGFEQYF. CDR3 DNA: TGTGCCAGCAGTGCCGTTCGAGGGCCGGACAGGGGGTTTGAGCAGTACTTC.

Notes on this clonotype: A much more abundant neighbour one base away suggests this may be a read error. The chain carries TRBV28 and TRBJ2-3; 8 bases agree with TRBD1. The length of the CDR3 is 13 residues. J was trimmed by 6 bases and V by 11 bases; bases with no gene match: 10. Germline V CDR1 and CDR2: MDHEN, SYDVKM. The CDR3 sequence: CAGKQGASDTQYF. CDR3 nucleotides: TGTGCCGGCAAGCAGGGGGCAAGCGATACGCAGTATTTT.

This sequence joins TRBV20-1 and TRBJ2-1; D possibly corresponds to TRBD2 (6 bases). V was pared by 3 bases and J by 6 bases, with 15 bases between. The CDR3 is 14 residues long. The germline CDR1 and CDR2 sequences are DFQATT and SNEGSKA (reference sequence). The CDR3 is CSASVGGASNEQFF. The CDR3 DNA is TGCAGTGCTAGTGTTGGCGGGGCGAGCAATGAGCAGTTCTTC.

This clonotype was seen more than once but under ten times. V gene TRBV28 combines with J gene TRBJ1-3; D not resolved. V gave up 3 bases and J gave up 0 bases, with 12 bases separating them. The CDR3 sequence is 16 residues long. Per the germline V gene, CDR1 is MDHEN and CDR2 is SYDVKM. The CDR3 reads CASSFRRTLSGNTIYF. The CDR3 DNA follows: TGTGCCAGCAGTTTTCGGCGGACTCTCTCTGGAAACACCATATATTTT.

The J gene is TRBJ2-3, the V gene TRBV6-2 or TRBV6-3; maybe TRBD2 (6 bases). V was shortened by 6 bases and J by 1 base, with 8 bases between the two germline ends. The CDR3 length is 13 residues. Germline lookup yields CDR1 MNHEY and CDR2 SVGEGT. The chain's CDR3 is CASRVAGTDTQYF. In DNA form, the CDR3 reads TGTGCCAGCAGGGTAGCGGGCACAGATACGCAGTATTTT.

This clonotype was seen only a few times. The chain carries TRBV27 and TRBJ1-6, with TRBD1 identical over 8 bases. CDR3 length: 16 amino acids. The V gene end was trimmed by 6 bases and the J gene end by 5 bases; junction bases not matched to a gene: 9. The germline V gene has CDR1 MNHEY and CDR2 SMNVEV (reference sequence). The CDR3 loop is CASSRTRDRNNSPLHF. CDR3 DNA: TGTGCCAGCAGCCGGACCCGGGACAGGAATAATTCACCCCTCCACTTT.

This clonotype has a handful of counts. V usage is TRBV5-1 and J usage is TRBJ2-2; 11 bases match TRBD2. This CDR3 region has 16 residues. With 3 bases clipped from V and 2 bases from J, the junction kept 3 bases outside the gene matches. Germline lookup yields CDR1 SGHRS and CDR2 YFSETQ. This CDR3 reads CASSSGLAENTGELFF. DNA for the CDR3: TGCGCCAGCAGCTCGGGACTAGCGGAAAACACCGGGGAGCTGTTTTTT.

This clonotype was detected only a few times. The chain joins TRBV10-1 to TRBJ2-3; D is uncertain. The germline gives CDR1 WNHNN, CDR2 SYGVQD (reference sequence). The CDR3 loop spans 17 amino acids. Trimming left V 0 bases short and J 0 bases short, with 13 bases between. The CDR3 coding sequence is TGCGCCAGCAGTGAGTCGAGAAAACCTTCTAGCACAGATACGCAGTATTTT. Translating it yields CASSESRKPSSTDTQYF.

CDR3 sequence: CASSYSYRDSYNEQFF. The CDR3 coding sequence is TGTGCCAGCAGTTACTCCTACAGGGACTCCTACAATGAGCAGTTCTTC. The chain has TRBV6-2 or TRBV6-3 and TRBJ2-1; TRBD1 might be the D (6 bases). The V end lost 0 bases, the J end lost 0 bases, and 9 bases lay between the germline ends. This CDR3 comprises 16 residues. CDR1 is MNHEY, CDR2 SVGEGT, per germline.

CDR3 sequence: CASSQLTGEGYGYTF. CDR3 coding DNA: TGTGCCAGCAGCCAACTGACAGGGGAGGGCTATGGCTACACCTTC. The J gene is TRBJ1-2, the V gene TRBV13; 8 bases fit TRBD1. V shed 5 bases and J 4 bases; nucleotides not matched to a gene: 9. Germline CDR1 PRHDT, CDR2 FYEKMQ (reference sequence). The CDR3 length is 15 residues.

This clonotype was seen ten or more times. The gene calls are TRBV2 and TRBJ2-1; D possibly corresponds to TRBD2 (5 bases). Per the germline V gene, CDR1 is SNHLY and CDR2 is FYNNEI. The CDR3 is 10 amino acids. V was clipped by 7 bases and J by 9 bases, with 7 bases between them. The chain's CDR3 is CASIRGEQFF. DNA for the CDR3: TGTGCCAGCATACGGGGTGAGCAGTTCTTC.

With respect to this clonotype: This clone may be a read error of a much larger clone one base away. In nucleotides, the CDR3 is TGCGCCAGCAGCTCTCGGGTTGAGTCCTACGAGCAGTACTTC. It specifies CASSSRVESYEQYF. The rearrangement joins TRBV5-1 to TRBJ2-7; D ambiguous. The CDR3 covers 14 residues. In germline, CDR1 is SGHRS, CDR2 YFSETQ. Trimming stripped 3 bases from V and 1 base from J, with 11 bases between.

This clonotype was observed many times. The chain links TRBV18 to TRBJ2-7; tentatively, D is TRBD2 (6 bases). CDR1 KGHSH and CDR2 LQKENI come from the germline V gene. The length of the CDR3 is 14 residues. The V end was cut by 5 bases, the J end by 4 bases, with 15 bases between. CDR3: CASSKPGLSYEQYF. The CDR3 bases are TGTGCCAGCTCAAAGCCGGGACTCTCATACGAGCAGTACTTC.

This clonotype has more than one count but fewer than ten. V is TRBV11-2 and J is TRBJ2-7; D is perhaps TRBD2 (6 bases). CDR3 size: 14 residues. Trimming removed 10 bases from V and 0 bases from J, with 16 bases in between. Germline V gene data show CDR1 as SGHAT and CDR2 as FQNNGV. The CDR3 coding sequence is TGTGCCACAACCCGGGACTTAAACTCCTACGAGCAGTACTTC. Translation: CATTRDLNSYEQYF. The full variable domain, in which reference TRBV11-2 and TRBJ2-7 provide the parts outside the CDR3, is EAGVAQSPRYKIIEKRQSVAFWCNPISGHATLYWYQQILGQGPKLLIQFQNNGVVDDSQLPKDRFSAERLKGVDSTLKIQPAKLEDSAVYLCATTRDLNSYEQYFGPGTRLTVT.

Concerning this clonotype: The junction does not match germline at one end; this may be a read error. The chain employs TRBV20-1 and TRBJ2-5; 15 bases line up with TRBD2. This CDR3 is 12 amino acids long. Looked up from germline, CDR1 is DFQATT and CDR2 is SNEGSKA (reference sequence). Here the CDR3 reads CSAGTSGRFLDF. CDR3 coding DNA: TGCAGTGCTGGGACTAGCGGGAGGTTTCTGGACTTC.

In this sample, this clonotype turned up a few times. The J gene is TRBJ1-1, the V gene TRBV6-1, with a possible D match to TRBD1 (5 bases). CDR3 length: 14 amino acids. Germline V CDR1 and CDR2: MNHNS, SASEGT. With 7 bases removed from V and 1 base from J, the gap between germline ends came to 13 bases. The CDR3 bases are TGTGCCAGCACCCTACGAACAGGGAACACTGAAGCTTTCTTT. Amino acids: CASTLRTGNTEAFF.

Only a few counts were recorded for this clonotype. The gene calls are TRBV4-3 and TRBJ1-4, with TRBD1 as a possible D gene (6 bases). V lost 0 bases and J lost 7, with 15 bases in between. The CDR3 covers 16 residues. Germline V gene sequence: CDR1 LGHNA, CDR2 YSLEER. CDR3: CASSQDSAGVGEKLFF. CDR3 sequence (DNA): TGCGCCAGCAGCCAAGATAGTGCAGGGGTCGGTGAAAAACTGTTTTTT.